The clone carrying this T cell receptor (beta chain) was seen repeatedly, ten times or more. What it binds is unknown. CDR3 length: 12 residues. In germline, CDR1 is SGHTA, CDR2 FQGNSA. Trimming took off 3 bases at V and 12 bases at J, with 12 bases between the two ends. The data derive from a study of T-cell memory formation after mild COVID-19. On the study more broadly: In these data, TCR clusters were largely donor specific.

Study results and caveats: In pre-infection memory, a portion of responding clones appeared, which suggested that cross-reactive memory joined.

TCRalpha and TCRbeta libraries used 5'RACE with constant-segment primers and UMIs. TCRdb called the 5' RACE reads again in MiXCR, with one record for every CDR3 protein. The data contain roughly 190,000 distinct CDR3 sequences, about 16% of them singletons. The chain recombines TRBV7-2 with TRBJ2-1; D is unresolved. The sequencing sample was made of PBMCs or a T cell subset sorted from them (not recorded which). This clonotype was sampled from an adult woman who had mild COVID-19 (a few samples of this study predate the infection). Cell type and time point are not known. DNA for the CDR3: TGTGCCAGCAGCTTTAATATGCAGCGGCAGTTCTTC. Translated: CASSFNMQRQFF.